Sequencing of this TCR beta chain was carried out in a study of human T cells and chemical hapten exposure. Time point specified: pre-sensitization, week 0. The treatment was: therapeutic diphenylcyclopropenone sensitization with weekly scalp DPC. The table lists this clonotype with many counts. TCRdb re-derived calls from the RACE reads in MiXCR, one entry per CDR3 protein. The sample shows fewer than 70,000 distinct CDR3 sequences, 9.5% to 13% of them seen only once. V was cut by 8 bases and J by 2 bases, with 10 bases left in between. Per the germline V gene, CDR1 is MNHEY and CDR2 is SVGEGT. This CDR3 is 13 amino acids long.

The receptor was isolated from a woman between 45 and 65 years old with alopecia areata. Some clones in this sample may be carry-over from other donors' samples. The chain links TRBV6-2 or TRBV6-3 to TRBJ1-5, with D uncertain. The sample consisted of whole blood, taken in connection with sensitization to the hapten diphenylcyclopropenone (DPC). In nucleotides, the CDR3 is TGTGCCAGCGCTGTGGGTGGCAATCAGCCCCAGCATTTT. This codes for CASAVGGNQPQHF.